This T cell receptor (beta chain) was recovered during a study of CD8 T cells in Susac syndrome (dated by TCRdb to the late 2010s). Describing the broader study: Whether CD8+ T cell activation and differentiation in Susac syndrome was antigen driven was tested using repertoire sequencing. The study compared CD8+ T cell repertoire clonality among 12 healthy donors, about 14 Susac syndrome patients and some 16 multiple sclerosis patients. The paper's findings and limits, for the study overall: The number of individuals in the TCR sequencing and HLA analysis was acknowledged as relatively small.

The CDR3 holds 17 amino acids from the cysteine to the phenylalanine. The DNA shown is the 51-base CDR3, in frame from base 1. Trimming removed 5 bases from V and 2 bases from J; the gene matches leave 11 bases unexplained. CDR1 and CDR2 (MNHEY, SMNVEV) derive from the germline V gene (reference sequence). RNA was extracted with the RNeasy kit and roughly 0.5 to 1 ug was reverse transcribed using random hexamers. TCR beta CDR3 regions were amplified with the immunoSEQ multiplex PCR assay covering 54 Vbeta and 13 Jbeta segments. To correct PCR amplification bias, a synthetic template baseline was used for both primer optimization and computational correction. Turning to the authors' computational methods: Reads were annotated to V, D and J genes according to IMGT and were analyzed with immunoSEQ Analyzer, with only productive sequences retained. Clonality was computed as one minus Shannon entropy normalized by log2 of the number of productive unique sequences. For each patient and control, public and private clones were evaluated within the 100 most prevalent clones. Clones were defined as Susac-specific when absent from the healthy and MS cohorts, from fewer than 1,200 published viral clones and from other ImmuneACCESS disease sequences. TCRdb itself trimmed the public reads at Q25 with fastp, ran MiXCR and retained productive beta chains. Under each unique CDR3 protein, matching rows form one entry showing the most common genes and DNA. It is TCRdb's table, rather than the study itself, that gives the V and J calls and clone size. The sample table holds about 150,000 distinct CDR3 sequences, of which approximately 94% were seen once. The ten largest clones represent roughly 0.2% of the sample.

Remarks on this clonotype: This clone's antigen is unknown. It has no much larger one-base neighbor in the sample; base qualities were not kept.

High-throughput TCR beta sequencing profiled peripheral blood CD8+ and CD4+ T cells from healthy donors, Susac syndrome patients and multiple sclerosis patients. The multiple sclerosis controls were treatment-naive patients whose relapsing-remitting disease, either stable or active, fulfilled the revised McDonald criteria. Bulk CD8+ and CD4+ T cells were purified by magnetic negative isolation, whereas CD8+ TEMRA cells were enriched by FACS. Blood was collected in EDTA tubes and processed within 24 hours, with PBMCs isolated through density gradient centrifugation. PBMCs intended for TCR sequencing were frozen in liquid nitrogen and were later thawed in a 37 degrees C water bath. The sorted or isolated CD4+, CD8+ and CD8+ TEMRA cells had a purity of 90% or higher.

This TCR came from a human donor with multiple sclerosis. The chain couples TRBV27 to TRBJ1-5, with 8 bases matching TRBD1. The sequencing input was CD8+ T cells from PBMCs. The CDR3 protein sequence reads: CASSPYGDRGGNQPQHF. In nucleotides, the sequence is TGTGCCAGCAGTCCTTATGGAGACAGGGGAGGCAATCAGCCCCAGCATTTT.